This paragraph covers one T cell receptor beta chain sequence. Its specificity is not known. V gave up 3 bases and J gave up 6 bases; unmatched junction bases: 9. This CDR3 is 15 amino acids long. The germline V gene encodes CDR1 SGHRS and CDR2 YFSETQ. This specimen comes from a study of cytomegalovirus exposure and HLA in healthy donors. Study summary: The study placed around 85% of its 350 to 450 genotyped donors in the Caucasian-associated ancestry cluster.

Study-wide results and caveats: Several of the most significant clusters were apparently associated with common viral pathogens in a later analysis. A later analysis reportedly identified an Asian-associated ancestry cluster as carrying fewer N-insertions than the approximately 640-donor mean.

Primers included in the PCR were 60 Vbeta and 13 Jbeta primers. Only in-frame clones appear in the TCRdb table, and some are missing; sequencing was by immunoSEQ multiplex PCR. The sample shows roughly 150,000 clones, 65% to 80% of them seen only once. The gene calls are TRBV5-1 and TRBJ2-1; 7 nucleotides align to TRBD2. The specimen was PBMCs. The sequence derives from a male donor in good health and CMV-seronegative. The CDR3 reads CASSSGGSVGNEQFF. CDR3 sequence (DNA): TGCGCCAGCAGCTCCGGGGGGAGCGTGGGCAATGAGCAGTTCTTC.